These T cell receptor beta chains were read from a single sample in a study of spatial heterogeneity in lung cancer. Each CDR3 protein is one row after TCRdb ran MiXCR on the 5' RACE reads. Among about 75,000 distinct CDR3 sequences listed, roughly 13% were seen once. Sequenced material: PBMCs, taken at surgery. These receptors were collected from a male donor with early-stage non-small cell lung cancer. Each CDR3 is given with its conserved first and last residue. A D gene is named only where the DNA matches it firmly. Expanded clones are given a class, and other clones once, few, many or no size at all.

D | size | V | CDR3
TRBD1 | many | TRBV5-1 | CASSLTGEDEKLFF
. | many | TRBV5-1 | CASSAGTEAFF
. | many | TRBV7-8 | CASSLSVQALGTIYF
TRBD2 | many | TRBV20-1 | CSARSAASGSYEQFF
. | many | TRBV5-4 | CASSIPGTPGDYGYTF
TRBD2 | . | TRBV12-3/TRBV12-4 | CASSPSGRAYNEQFF
. | . | TRBV12-3/TRBV12-4 | CASSIIGNTQYF
. | . | TRBV23-1 | CASLLGTLAKANQPQHF
. | . | TRBV11-2 | CASSLRVYGYTF
. | few | TRBV6-1 | CASSRGRGGTEAFF
. | few | TRBV7-2 | CASSLNPSPGYEQYF
TRBD2 | few | TRBV18 | CASSPPRRIAGGDEQFF
. | few | TRBV29-1 | CSVGGAATNEKLFF
. | . | TRBV7-2 | CASSLDVSGLYEQYF
TRBD1 | many | TRBV29-1 | CSGPGQGSYNEQFF
. | . | TRBV20-1 | CSARDWFRGGTVNTQYF
. | . | TRBV12-3/TRBV12-4 | CASSGTPLGEAFF
TRBD1 | many | TRBV20-1 | CSAPDRGKNSPLHF
. | many | TRBV19 | CASSEWTENTEAFF
TRBD2 | few | TRBV5-1 | CASVASGIGDEQFF
. | . | TRBV30 | CAWSELFNEKLFF
. | many | TRBV4-2 | CASSHPRQNTEAFF
. | medium-sized | TRBV10-3 | CAISESPTLTGTYEQYF
. | . | TRBV3-1 | CASREHGTDTQYF
TRBD1 | many | TRBV6-2/TRBV6-3 | CASIPSGDRVYEQYF
. | many | TRBV4-1 | CASSQDSPAYNEQFF
. | medium-sized | TRBV2 | CASRGRQETQYF
. | few | TRBV20-1 | CSARDHQKNTEAFF
TRBD2 | many | TRBV12-3/TRBV12-4 | CASSLSAGVTTDTQYF
. | . | TRBV30 | CAWSGGSALNEQFF
. | few | TRBV20-1 | CSAGGRKREKLFF
. | . | TRBV7-9 | CASSLAGQNYEQYF
TRBD1 | few | TRBV9 | CASSAYRGLGYTF
. | few | TRBV28 | CASSYTGLSSVAYEQYF
. | many | TRBV24-1 | CATANSADATDTQYF
. | few | TRBV7-9 | CASSLAGSETQYF
. | . | TRBV10-3 | CAIDRSGLSNEQYF
. | . | TRBV7-9 | CASSLAGDQPQHF
TRBD1 | . | TRBV5-1 | CASSTQQGASNIQYF